The sequence of this T cell receptor (beta chain) was determined in a study of blood T cell repertoires in COVID-19. TCRdb's table, derived via immunoSEQ multiplex PCR, lists solely in-frame clones and lacks some. The sample lists fewer than 300,000 clones; about nine tenths were seen once. Germline V lookup: CDR1 SGHNT, CDR2 YENEEA. The trim removed 4 bases at V and 4 bases at J, leaving 13 bases unmatched. The CDR3 loop spans 17 amino acids. The receptor comes from a woman in her fifties or sixties with COVID-19, enrolled during active disease. The chain links TRBV11-3 to TRBJ2-3; 8 nucleotides match TRBD2. Material: peripheral blood. CDR3 bases: TGTGCCAGCAGCTCCCAATCCCCGGGACTAGGCGCAGATACGCAGTATTTT. This codes for CASSSQSPGLGADTQYF. Using reference TRBV11-3 and TRBJ2-3 for the parts outside the CDR3, the full variable domain is EAGVVQSPRYKIIEKKQPVAFWCNPISGHNTLYWYLQNLGQGPELLIRYENEEAVDDSQLPKDRFSAERLKGVDSTLKIQPAELGDSAVYLCASSSQSPGLGADTQYFGPGTRLTVL.